This passage covers 20 T cell receptor beta chains from one sample sequenced in a study of PD-1 blockade in classical Hodgkin lymphoma. The time point denotes: newly diagnosed, previously untreated cHL patient sample. CD8+ T cells were isolated from thawed PBMCs by magnetic negative selection. The data were produced by immunoSEQ multiplex PCR, yet TCRdb's version contains in-frame clones alone and is incomplete. Of under 9,500 clones listed, about 91% are singletons. The sample taken for sequencing was CD8+ T cells from blood. These receptors were collected from a human donor with classical Hodgkin lymphoma.

The chain is built from TRBV4-1 and TRBJ2-2, with D possibly matching TRBD1 (5 bases). V was pared by 3 bases and J by 3 bases, with 11 bases between. Germline CDR1 reads MGHRA; CDR2 reads YSYEKL. The CDR3 loop spans 15 amino acids. For the CDR3, the DNA is TGCGCCAGCAGCCAGGTCCCAGGGTACACCGGGGAGCTGTTTTTT. Translated, it gives CASSQVPGYTGELFF.

Regarding this clone: Sequence at one end of the junction differs from germline and may be a read error. The genes are TRBV11-2 and TRBJ2-7; 12 nucleotides agree with TRBD2. The germline V gene has CDR1 SGHAT and CDR2 FQNNGV. The length of the CDR3 is 19 residues. The CDR3 here is CASSASPPGLAGWGYGQYF. CDR3 sequence (DNA): TGTGCCAGCAGCGCGTCTCCACCGGGACTAGCGGGCTGGGGCTACGGGCAGTACTTC.

The chain is built from TRBV10-3 and TRBJ2-7; the D gene is possibly TRBD2 (5 bases). CDR3 length equals 11 residues. Per germline, CDR1 ENHRY and CDR2 SYGVKD. V was pared by 10 bases and J by 3 bases, with 10 bases between. The CDR3 protein is CATRTLYEQYF. The CDR3, as DNA: TGTGCCACCAGGACTCTCTACGAGCAGTACTTC.

This chain connects TRBV7-8 to TRBJ1-1; TRBD1 matches 8 bases. The germline gives CDR1 SGHVS, CDR2 FQNEAQ. CDR3 length: 16 residues. The ends lost 4 bases at V and 1 base at J; junction bases unmatched: 8. The CDR3 bases are TGTGCCAGCAGCTATCGAAAAGACAGGGGGAACACTGAAGCTTTCTTT. Translating it yields CASSYRKDRGNTEAFF.

A single count supports this clone. V and J are TRBV5-1 and TRBJ2-7; TRBD1 matches 9 bases. With 1 base clipped from V and 4 bases from J, the junction kept 3 bases outside the gene matches. The germline V gene has CDR1 SGHRS and CDR2 YFSETQ. The CDR3 is 14 residues long. The CDR3 here is CASSLYRGQYEQYF. The CDR3 DNA reads TGCGCCAGCAGCTTGTACAGGGGGCAGTACGAGCAGTACTTC.

This chain uses TRBV5-1 with TRBJ2-1; D might be TRBD2 (5 bases). The germline CDR1 and CDR2 sequences are SGHRS and YFSETQ. This CDR3 is 11 amino acids long. The ends were cut back, 5 bases at V and 10 bases at J, with 10 bases in the middle. CDR3 bases: TGCGCCAGCAGACAAGGAGGCGAGCAGTTCTTC. It yields the protein CASRQGGEQFF.

CDR3 nucleotide sequence: TGTGCCAGCAGTACTAGTATGGGGAGGAACTATGGCTACACCTTC. Protein sequence: CASSTSMGRNYGYTF. This chain connects TRBV28 to TRBJ1-2; D is unclear. Trimming removed 5 bases at V and 2 bases at J, with 15 bases between. Germline V gene data show CDR1 as MDHEN and CDR2 as SYDVKM. CDR3 length equals 15 residues.

This chain joins TRBV4-3 and TRBJ1-1; D call uncertain. Germline assignment: CDR1 LGHNA and CDR2 YSLEER. Trimming took off 0 bases at V and 7 bases at J, with 9 bases between the two ends. The CDR3 covers 13 residues. CDR3 amino acids: CASSQDWGYEAFF. In DNA form, the CDR3 reads TGCGCCAGCAGCCAAGATTGGGGATATGAAGCTTTCTTT.

This chain connects TRBV11-2 to TRBJ2-7; D is possibly TRBD1 or TRBD2 (7 bases each). The CDR3 covers 18 residues. Between the trimmed V and J ends, which lost 4 bases and 4 bases, there was a span of 26 bases. Per the germline V gene, CDR1 is SGHAT and CDR2 is FQNNGV. CDR3 sequence (DNA): TGTGCCAGCAGCTCTCCCTATTCGGGGGGACAGCTATCTTACGAGCAGTACTTC. Protein: CASSSPYSGGQLSYEQYF.

The rearrangement links TRBV30 to TRBJ1-5, with 12 bases fitting TRBD1. V shed 1 base, J shed 6 bases, and the junction held 4 bases outside the gene matches. The CDR3 length is 15 residues. Germline assignment: CDR1 GTSNPN and CDR2 SVGIG (reference sequence). This CDR3 is CAWSGGQGAGQPQHF. The CDR3 coding sequence is TGTGCCTGGAGTGGGGGACAGGGGGCTGGTCAGCCCCAGCATTTT.

This chain uses TRBV5-6 with TRBJ2-3; no firm D call. Trimming pared 0 bases from V and 1 base from J, leaving 3 bases between. Germline-derived CDR1 and CDR2 are SGHDT and YYEEEE. The CDR3 sequence is 13 residues long. The CDR3 coding sequence is TGTGCCAGCAGCTTGGGGGGCACAGATACGCAGTATTTT. This encodes CASSLGGTDTQYF.

This clone has a single count. V and J are TRBV27 and TRBJ1-5, with D tentatively TRBD1 (5 bases). Trimming shortened V by 6 bases and J by 4 bases, and 10 bases separated the two germline ends. This CDR3 has 13 residues. The germline CDR1 and CDR2 sequences are MNHEY and SMNVEV (reference sequence). DNA for the CDR3: TGTGCCAGCAGCCCCCAGGGAAATCAGCCCCAGCATTTT. Translated: CASSPQGNQPQHF.

The rearrangement uses TRBV4-1 and TRBJ2-2; unclear D gene. The CDR3 runs 15 residues. V lost 1 base, J lost 4 bases, and 10 bases lay in between. Germline V gene data show CDR1 as MGHRA and CDR2 as YSYEKL. CDR3 protein: CASSQGGTSTGELFF. The CDR3 DNA follows: TGCGCCAGCAGCCAAGGAGGCACCAGCACCGGGGAGCTGTTTTTT.

V is TRBV10-1 and J is TRBJ2-7, with TRBD1 matching 10 bases. V shed 7 bases and J 4 bases; nucleotides not matched to a gene: 13. The CDR3 sequence is 16 residues long. CDR1 and CDR2 from the germline V gene are WNHNN and SYGVQD (reference sequence). CDR3 sequence: CASKPGTGALRYEQYF. Written as DNA, the CDR3 is TGCGCCAGCAAACCCGGGACAGGGGCCTTACGATACGAGCAGTACTTC.

For the CDR3, the DNA is TGTGCCAGCAGCCCATCTTCCTTCGGGACTGGGGGCGAGCAGTACTTC. As protein: CASSPSSFGTGGEQYF. The chain combines TRBV13 with TRBJ2-7; weak D call: TRBD2 (6 bases). V shed 5 bases and J shed 6 bases, with 23 bases lying between them. CDR1 and CDR2 (germline): PRHDT, FYEKMQ (reference sequence). This CDR3 region has 16 residues.

V usage is TRBV28 and J usage is TRBJ1-2, with D uncertain. The V gene lost 3 bases and the J gene lost 2 bases, with 10 bases spanning the gap. CDR1 and CDR2 (germline): MDHEN, SYDVKM. The CDR3 spans 14 residues. The DNA for the CDR3 is TGTGCCAGCAGTTTTGTCCAGGCGAACTATGGCTACACCTTC. This translates into CASSFVQANYGYTF.

This chain connects TRBV29-1 to TRBJ2-2; D unclear. Germline lookup yields CDR1 SQVTM and CDR2 ANQGSEA. CDR3 length: 12 amino acids. V dropped 6 bases and J dropped 6 bases, with 11 bases sitting between them. In DNA, the CDR3 is TGCAGCGTCGCGACATCAGCCGGGGAGCTGTTTTTT. This encodes CSVATSAGELFF.

The chain is built from TRBV4-1 and TRBJ2-7; tentative D call: TRBD2 (5 bases). The length of the CDR3 is 13 residues. V shed 1 base and J shed 6 bases, with 10 bases lying between them. Germline V gene sequence: CDR1 MGHRA, CDR2 YSYEKL. The CDR3 region is CASSQGASREQYF. CDR3 DNA: TGCGCCAGCAGCCAAGGGGCTAGCCGCGAGCAGTACTTC.

V is TRBV6-5 and J is TRBJ2-7; 8 bases match TRBD1. The J segment lost 0 bases and the V segment lost 0 bases, leaving 1 base of the junction unmatched. Germline V lookup: CDR1 MNHEY, CDR2 SVGAGI. This CDR3 is 15 amino acids long. Here the CDR3 reads CASSYSGQGSYEQYF. The CDR3 nucleotides read TGTGCCAGCAGTTACTCAGGACAGGGCTCCTACGAGCAGTACTTC.

The chain is built from TRBV27 and TRBJ2-1, with TRBD2 matching over 9 bases. This CDR3 contains 16 residues. Germline V gene data show CDR1 as MNHEY and CDR2 as SMNVEV (reference sequence). Trimming removed 5 bases from V and 3 bases from J; junction bases left unmatched: 8. The CDR3 loop is CASSPSGGRGYNEQFF. The CDR3 nucleotides read TGTGCCAGCAGTCCCTCGGGCGGGAGGGGCTACAATGAGCAGTTCTTC.